This T cell receptor (beta chain) was captured in a study of blood T cell repertoires in COVID-19. About the study: Acute-phase and convalescent COVID-19 samples originated in the United States, Italy and Spain. T cells, B-cell-depleted T cells, or PBMCs supplied cDNA or gDNA.

Everyone who took part was about 18 to 90 years old, and they came from about 25 US areas. Repertoires were generated with immunoSEQ multiplex PCR, while TCRdb's copy carries only in-frame clones and drops some. This table holds 300,000 or so clones, 85% to 90% found once. The CDR3 contains 16 residues. Trimming removed 7 bases at V and 8 bases at J, with 26 bases between. Germline-derived CDR1 and CDR2 are SNHLY and FYNNEI. This chain links TRBV2 with TRBJ1-2; the D is unclear. The source of this sequence is a woman aged 45-59 years who had been exposed to COVID-19. The sample was PBMCs or T cells enriched from blood (not recorded which). CDR3 coding DNA: TGTGCCAGCACCCCCAAGGCGACTCTCCGCCGGGGAGGCTACACCTTC. Amino acids: CASTPKATLRRGGYTF.